The 18 T cell receptor beta chains listed next were all sequenced from one sample in a study of molecular identifiers for immune sequencing clone quantification. TCRdb re-called the PCR reads with MiXCR, one entry per CDR3 protein. The sample holds hundreds of thousands of distinct CDR3 sequences, roughly 27% seen once. Sequenced sample: naive CD8+ T cells from blood, with Jurkat cell RNA spiked in. Subset given: FACS-sorted CD8+CD4-CCR7+CD45RA+ naive T cells. The receptors come from a human donor in good health. Some libraries in this study had Jurkat cell RNA spiked in.

The chain uses TRBV6-5 and TRBJ1-1; D possibly corresponds to TRBD1 (5 bases). The CDR3 contains 15 residues. CDR1 is MNHEY and CDR2 is SVGAGI in the germline V gene. V was cut by 2 bases and J by 5 bases, with 15 bases left in between. The CDR3 is CASSYPSGSRTEAFF. The CDR3, as DNA: TGTGCCAGCAGTTACCCGTCAGGGTCGAGGACTGAAGCTTTCTTT.

This chain connects TRBV6-5 to TRBJ1-3; no clear D gene. V was shortened by 2 bases and J by 4 bases, with 15 bases between the two germline ends. The CDR3 sequence is 16 residues long. Per germline, CDR1 MNHEY and CDR2 SVGAGI. The CDR3 DNA reads TGTGCCAGCAGTTACCCCTGGGAGGATCAAGGAAACACCATATATTTT. This encodes CASSYPWEDQGNTIYF.

A note on this clonotype: A far larger clone is off by one base, so a read error is likely. The chain recombines TRBV6-2 or TRBV6-3 with TRBJ2-7; D unresolved. Between the trimmed V and J ends, which lost 0 bases and 9 bases, there was a span of 6 bases. The germline V gene has CDR1 MNHEY and CDR2 SVGEGT. The CDR3 has 11 residues. The CDR3 spells CASSYSGAQYF. The DNA of the CDR3 is TGTGCCAGCAGTTACTCGGGCGCGCAGTACTTC.

This clonotype was found a few times. The rearrangement links TRBV4-3 to TRBJ2-1, with D perhaps TRBD2 (5 bases). CDR3 size: 15 residues. V was cut by 1 base and J by 5 bases, with 12 bases left in between. Germline CDR1 is LGHNA and CDR2 is YSLEER. The CDR3 region is CASSQGSGCHNEQFF. CDR3 bases: TGCGCCAGCAGCCAAGGCAGCGGATGCCACAATGAGCAGTTCTTC.

The J gene is TRBJ1-4, the V gene TRBV7-6; possibly TRBD1 for D (5 bases). V lost 5 bases, J lost 8 bases, and 12 bases lay in between. Germline V lookup: CDR1 SGHVS, CDR2 FNYEAQ. The CDR3 totals 13 residues. This chain's CDR3 is CASSGTRREKLFF. The CDR3 DNA sequence: TGTGCCAGCAGCGGGACCCGGCGGGAAAAACTGTTTTTT. The whole variable domain, remainder taken from reference TRBV7-6 and TRBJ1-4, is GAGVSQSPRYKVTKRGQDVALRCDPISGHVSLYWYRQALGQGPEFLTYFNYEAQQDKSGLPNDRFSAERPEGSISTLTIQRTEQRDSAMYRCASSGTRREKLFFGSGTQLSVL.

This clonotype occurred many times. V usage is TRBV29-1 and J usage is TRBJ1-3; D perhaps matches TRBD1 (5 bases). This CDR3 has 14 amino acids. Germline loops: CDR1 SQVTM, CDR2 ANQGSEA. Trimming stripped 7 bases from V and 2 bases from J, with 15 bases between. The CDR3 DNA sequence: TGCAGCGCTGCCCGGGACTCGGCTGGAAACACCATATATTTT. This sequence encodes CSAARDSAGNTIYF.

Worth noting for this clonotype: With a much larger clone just one base away, this may be a read error. J is TRBJ2-5 and V is TRBV18; a weak D match, TRBD1 (6 bases). Germline assignment: CDR1 KGHSH and CDR2 LQKENI. The CDR3 is made up of 16 amino acids. The germline V and J ends were trimmed by 5 bases and 1 base, with 17 bases remaining between them. The CDR3 DNA follows: TGTGCCAGCTCAGCCCCCTTCAACAGGGCCCAAGAGACCCAGTACTTC. Its protein product is CASSAPFNRAQETQYF. Based on the CDR3 plus reference TRBV18 and TRBJ2-5, the full variable domain is NAGVMQNPRHLVRRRGQEARLRCSPMKGHSHVYWYRQLPEEGLKFMVYLQKENIIDESGMPKERFSAEFPKEGPSILRIQQVVRGDSAAYFCASSAPFNRAQETQYFGPGTRLLVL.

The J gene is TRBJ2-3, the V gene TRBV4-2; TRBD1 agrees at 8 bases. Looked up from germline, CDR1 is LGHNA and CDR2 is YNFKEQ. V dropped 1 base and J dropped 0; count of bases not matched to a gene: 9. CDR3 length: 18 amino acids. In DNA, the CDR3 is TGTGCCAGCAGCCAAGGTTTCCTTCAGGGGGCAAGCACAGATACGCAGTATTTT. Its protein product is CASSQGFLQGASTDTQYF.

The sample holds a few counts of this clonotype. V gene TRBV4-3 combines with J gene TRBJ1-1; the match to TRBD1 covers 8 bases. The CDR3 is made up of 17 amino acids. Germline V CDR1 and CDR2: LGHNA, YSLEER. Losses at the gene ends were 0 bases for V and 4 bases for J; bases not matched to a gene: 10. The CDR3 region has the DNA TGCGCCAGCAGCCAAGATGCCCAGGGGGCGGGACCCACTGAAGCTTTCTTT. This translates into CASSQDAQGAGPTEAFF.

This clonotype was picked up many times. This chain links TRBV3-1 with TRBJ1-2; perhaps TRBD1 as D (5 bases). V lost 3 bases, J lost 4 bases, and 15 bases lay in between. The CDR3 has 15 residues. CDR1 LGHDT and CDR2 YNNKEL come from the germline V gene (reference sequence). CDR3 protein: CASSQRDGQRYGYTF. Here the CDR3 DNA reads TGTGCCAGCAGCCAGAGAGACGGACAACGCTATGGCTACACCTTC.

This chain links TRBV30 with TRBJ2-1, with 7 positions matching TRBD2. Germline CDR1 and CDR2: GTSNPN and SVGIG (reference sequence). V gave up 5 bases and J gave up 0 bases; unmatched junction bases: 1. This CDR3 spans 13 amino acids. In DNA form, the CDR3 reads TGTGCCTGGGGGAGGGGCTCCTACAATGAGCAGTTCTTC. It translates to CAWGRGSYNEQFF.

About this clonotype itself: Mismatch with germline at one junction end may stem from a read error. The V and J genes are TRBV6-5 and TRBJ2-1; D might be TRBD1 or TRBD2, each matching 5 bases. Germline V lookup: CDR1 MNHEY, CDR2 SVGAGI. This CDR3 region has 13 residues. CDR3 in amino acids: CAGSTRGFHEQFF. DNA of the CDR3: TGTGCCGGCAGTACTAGGGGTTTCCATGAGCAGTTCTTC.

The J gene is TRBJ1-2, the V gene TRBV20-1, with 7 nucleotides matching TRBD1. Germline V lookup: CDR1 DFQATT, CDR2 SNEGSKA (reference sequence). V trimming: 6 bases; J trimming: 5 bases; junction bases outside the gene matches: 12. The CDR3 loop spans 14 amino acids. CDR3 sequence reads: CSARSEGGEYGYTF. CDR3 nucleotides: TGCAGTGCAAGAAGTGAAGGGGGCGAGTATGGCTACACCTTC.

This clonotype was counted at least ten times. DNA for the CDR3: TGTGCCTGGAGTGTACAGGAGCTCACAGATACGCAGTATTTT. Residues: CAWSVQELTDTQYF. J is TRBJ2-3 and V is TRBV30, with D possibly being TRBD1 (5 bases). The germline V and J ends were trimmed by 0 bases and 2 bases, with 9 bases remaining between them. The germline CDR1 and CDR2 sequences are GTSNPN and SVGIG (reference sequence). The CDR3 contains 14 residues. The full variable domain, in which reference TRBV30 and TRBJ2-3 provide the parts outside the CDR3, is SQTIHQWPATLVQPVGSPLSLECTVEGTSNPNLYWYRQAAGRGLQLLFYSVGIGQISSEVPQNLSASRPQDRQFILSSKKLLLSDSGFYLCAWSVQELTDTQYFGPGTRLTVL.

This clonotype was observed at least ten times. This chain joins TRBV6-5 and TRBJ2-1; 9 positions match TRBD2. The CDR3 spans 16 residues. The trim removed 5 bases at V and 5 bases at J, leaving 10 bases unmatched. The germline V gene encodes CDR1 MNHEY and CDR2 SVGAGI. The DNA for the CDR3 is TGTGCCAGCAGTCCCCTTCGCGGGGGGGCGCACAATGAGCAGTTCTTC. This codes for CASSPLRGGAHNEQFF.

In nucleotides, the CDR3 is TGTGCCAGCAGCCTCCTGGCGGACTTAATGGGTACTGAAGCTTTCTTT. Translated: CASSLLADLMGTEAFF. The rearrangement uses TRBV27 and TRBJ1-1, with D hard to call. Germline CDR1 is MNHEY and CDR2 is SMNVEV (reference sequence). Trimming pared 6 bases from V and 5 bases from J, leaving 22 bases between. The CDR3 covers 16 residues.

Ten or more counts support this clonotype. The chain couples TRBV7-9 to TRBJ2-7; 7 bases agree with TRBD2. The CDR3 extends over 15 amino acids. J was trimmed by 2 bases and V by 5 bases; bases with no gene match: 9. The germline V gene encodes CDR1 SEHNR and CDR2 FQNEAQ (reference sequence). CDR3 DNA: TGTGCCAGCAGCCCTTGGTCTAGCGGAACCTACGAGCAGTACTTC. As protein: CASSPWSSGTYEQYF.

The chain uses TRBV27 and TRBJ1-3, with 12 nucleotides matching TRBD1. After removal of 0 bases from V and 8 bases from J, the junction contained 11 bases not matched to a gene. CDR1 is MNHEY and CDR2 is SMNVEV in the germline V gene (reference sequence). The CDR3 runs to 18 residues. The CDR3 loop is CASSLSWGTGGNLDTIYF. In DNA form, the CDR3 reads TGTGCCAGCAGTTTATCATGGGGGACAGGGGGCAACCTGGACACCATATATTTT.